The clone carrying this T cell receptor beta chain was detected only a few times. Its antigen is unknown. The data were taken from a study of T cell clonotyping in hematopoietic cell transplantation. Looked up from germline, CDR1 is GTSNPN and CDR2 is SVGIG (reference sequence). The V and J ends lost 0 bases and 8 bases respectively, with 16 bases between them. The CDR3 is 14 residues long. The assay was immunoSEQ multiplex PCR, and TCRdb's table has in-frame clones only and misses some. The sample lists roughly 20,000 clones, roughly 88% occurring once. Time point here: recipient sample about 28 days before transplant, after cytoreduction. Recipients were bled about 28 days pretransplant and at posttransplant days 30, 100, 180. Study-wide points: Cells were unsorted, so CD4 and CD8 contributions were not separated. Broader posttransplant TCR repertoire diversity was predicted by graft donor and pretransplant recipient Inverse Simpson Index values.

The chain links TRBV30 to TRBJ1-2; the D gene is possibly TRBD1 (6 bases). The sequencing here drew on peripheral blood mononuclear cells, taken before stem cell transplant. The receptor's source is a man aged 50 or older with acute myeloid leukemia. Some clones in this sample may be carry-over from other donors' samples. Here the CDR3 reads CAWSVRWGAGGYTF. As DNA, the CDR3 is TGTGCCTGGAGTGTACGATGGGGGGCTGGAGGCTACACCTTC.